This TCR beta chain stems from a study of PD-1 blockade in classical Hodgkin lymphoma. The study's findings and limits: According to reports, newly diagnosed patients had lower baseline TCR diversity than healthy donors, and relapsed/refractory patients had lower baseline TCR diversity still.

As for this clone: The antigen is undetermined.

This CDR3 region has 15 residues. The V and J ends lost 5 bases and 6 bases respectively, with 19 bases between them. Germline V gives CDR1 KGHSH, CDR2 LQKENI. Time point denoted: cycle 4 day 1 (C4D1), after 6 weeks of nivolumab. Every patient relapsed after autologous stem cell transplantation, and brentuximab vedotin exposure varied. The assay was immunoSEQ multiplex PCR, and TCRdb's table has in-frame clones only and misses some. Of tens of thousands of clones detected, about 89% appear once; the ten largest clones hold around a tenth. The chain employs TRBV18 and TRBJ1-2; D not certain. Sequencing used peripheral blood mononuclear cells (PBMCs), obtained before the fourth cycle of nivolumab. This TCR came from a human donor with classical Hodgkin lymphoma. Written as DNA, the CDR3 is TGTGCCAGCTCAGGCAGCCGACTTACGAATGATGGCTACACCTTC. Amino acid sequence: CASSGSRLTNDGYTF.